These T cell receptor beta chains were read from a single sample in a study of blood T cell repertoires in COVID-19. The data were produced by immunoSEQ multiplex PCR, yet TCRdb's version contains in-frame clones alone and is incomplete. The repertoire holds 200,000 to 300,000 clones, with 80% to 90% as singletons. Sequenced: peripheral blood. These TCRs come from a man in his thirties or forties with active or convalescent COVID-19. CDR3s include the opening cysteine and the closing phenylalanine or tryptophan. Each record gives: D gene, J gene, clone size, V gene, CDR3 protein, CDR3 DNA. D genes are given only for firm matches. A row's size may be missing; if present it is once, few, many or a size class.

D: .; J: TRBJ1-1; size: .; V: TRBV5-1; CDR3: CASSQLGGMGTEAFF; DNA: TGCGCCAGCAGCCAGTTAGGGGGTATGGGAACTGAAGCTTTCTTT
D: .; J: TRBJ2-1; size: once; V: TRBV30; CDR3: CAWSAISGYNEQFF; DNA: TGTGCCTGGAGTGCGATAAGCGGATACAATGAGCAGTTCTTC
D: .; J: TRBJ2-4; size: .; V: TRBV2; CDR3: CASSRVVAKNIQYF; DNA: TGTGCCAGCAGCAGGGTCGTGGCCAAAAACATTCAGTACTTC
D: TRBD1; J: TRBJ1-1; size: .; V: TRBV2; CDR3: CASSVDRGLPEAFF; DNA: TGTGCCAGCAGTGTCGACAGGGGTTTGCCTGAAGCTTTCTTT
D: TRBD2; J: TRBJ2-5; size: .; V: TRBV30; CDR3: CAWSRGLAGDQETQYF; DNA: TGTGCCTGGAGTCGTGGATTAGCGGGGGACCAAGAGACCCAGTACTTC
D: .; J: TRBJ2-3; size: once; V: TRBV20-1; CDR3: CSVKWRDTQYF; DNA: TGCAGCGTGAAATGGAGAGATACGCAGTATTTT
D: .; J: TRBJ2-5; size: .; V: TRBV5-4; CDR3: CASSLILQGQETQYF; DNA: TGTGCCAGCAGCTTGATCCTACAGGGCCAAGAGACCCAGTACTTC
D: .; J: TRBJ1-2; size: .; V: TRBV4-3; CDR3: CASSQAIRGDYGYTF; DNA: TGCGCCAGCAGCCAAGCAATACGGGGTGACTATGGCTACACCTTC
D: .; J: TRBJ2-7; size: .; V: TRBV12-3/TRBV12-4; CDR3: CASLGGSAYEQYF; DNA: TGTGCCAGTCTTGGGGGCAGTGCCTACGAGCAGTACTTC
D: .; J: TRBJ2-7; size: .; V: TRBV7-9; CDR3: CASSSQANSYEQYF; DNA: TGTGCCAGCAGCTCCCAGGCGAACTCCTACGAGCAGTACTTC
D: .; J: TRBJ1-2; size: .; V: TRBV12-3/TRBV12-4; CDR3: CASSFGGADGYTF; DNA: TGTGCCAGCAGTTTTGGGGGCGCTGATGGCTACACCTTC
D: .; J: TRBJ2-3; size: .; V: TRBV4-1; CDR3: CASSQDPVSTDTQYF; DNA: TGCGCCAGCAGCCAAGATCCGGTGAGCACAGATACGCAGTATTTT
D: .; J: TRBJ2-3; size: .; V: TRBV4-2; CDR3: CASCQTQGDTQYF; DNA: TGTGCCAGCTGCCAGACTCAGGGAGATACGCAGTATTTT
D: TRBD2; J: TRBJ2-5; size: .; V: TRBV5-1; CDR3: CASSSSGGAGETQYF; DNA: TGCGCCAGCAGCTCTAGCGGGGGGGCCGGAGAGACCCAGTACTTC
D: .; J: TRBJ1-5; size: .; V: TRBV7-2; CDR3: CASSLAVGRANQPQHF; DNA: TGTGCCAGCAGCTTAGCGGTTGGCAGGGCCAATCAGCCCCAGCATTTT
D: .; J: TRBJ1-1; size: .; V: TRBV6-1; CDR3: CASSETAGSRAPLAFF; DNA: TGTGCCAGCAGTGAGACGGCCGGGTCGAGGGCCCCCCTAGCTTTCTTT
D: .; J: TRBJ1-1; size: .; V: TRBV18; CDR3: CASSENTGSTEAFF; DNA: TGTGCCAGCTCAGAAAATACAGGGTCCACTGAAGCTTTCTTT
D: TRBD1; J: TRBJ1-3; size: once; V: TRBV9; CDR3: CASSTPGQGYTIYF; DNA: TGTGCCAGCAGCACCCCGGGACAGGGATACACCATATATTTT
D: TRBD1; J: TRBJ1-6; size: .; V: TRBV14; CDR3: CASSATGYNSPLHF; DNA: TGTGCCAGCAGCGCGACAGGGTATAATTCACCCCTCCACTTT
D: .; J: TRBJ2-5; size: .; V: TRBV5-1; CDR3: CASSFPDRELDETQYF; DNA: TGCGCCAGCAGCTTCCCGGATAGGGAGCTGGACGAGACCCAGTACTTC
D: .; J: TRBJ1-2; size: .; V: TRBV20-1; CDR3: CSARLGGSPLF; DNA: TGCAGTGCACGACTGGGAGGCTCTCCGCTCTTC
D: TRBD2; J: TRBJ2-3; size: .; V: TRBV7-2; CDR3: CASSLSGTSGGTDTQYF; DNA: TGTGCCAGCAGCTTATCGGGGACTAGCGGAGGAACAGATACGCAGTATTTT
D: TRBD2; J: TRBJ2-3; size: .; V: TRBV7-2; CDR3: CASSSGLGGNTQYF; DNA: TGTGCCAGCAGCTCGGGACTAGGTGGAAATACGCAGTATTTT
D: .; J: TRBJ1-6; size: .; V: TRBV13; CDR3: CASRRQETNSPLHF; DNA: TGTGCCAGCAGGAGACAGGAAACTAATTCACCCCTCCACTTT
D: .; J: TRBJ1-3; size: .; V: TRBV6-5; CDR3: CASSTDSLSGNTIYF; DNA: TGTGCCAGCAGCACTGACTCCCTCTCTGGAAACACCATATATTTT
D: TRBD1; J: TRBJ2-5; size: .; V: TRBV11-2; CDR3: CASSPGTGSVETQYF; DNA: TGTGCCAGCAGTCCCGGGACAGGTTCTGTGGAGACCCAGTACTTC
D: .; J: TRBJ1-2; size: few; V: TRBV6-6; CDR3: CASSPKGREDGYTF; DNA: TGTGCCAGCAGCCCGAAGGGGAGGGAAGATGGCTACACCTTC
D: TRBD1; J: TRBJ2-5; size: .; V: TRBV27; CDR3: CASSSHRDRGTQYF; DNA: TGTGCCAGCAGTTCACACCGGGACAGGGGGACCCAGTACTTC
D: .; J: TRBJ2-7; size: .; V: TRBV2; CDR3: CASSEEGGMGYEQYF; DNA: TGTGCCAGCAGTGAAGAAGGGGGAATGGGTTACGAGCAGTACTTC
D: TRBD1; J: TRBJ2-7; size: .; V: TRBV6-5; CDR3: CASSNRDRLTGEQYF; DNA: TGTGCCAGCAGTAACCGGGACAGATTAACTGGGGAGCAGTACTTC
D: TRBD2; J: TRBJ2-3; size: .; V: TRBV7-8; CDR3: CASSLVAGGPVDTQYF; DNA: TGTGCCAGCAGCTTAGTGGCGGGGGGGCCGGTAGATACGCAGTATTTT
D: TRBD1; J: TRBJ1-2; size: .; V: TRBV18; CDR3: CASSPRQGLSNYGYTF; DNA: TGTGCCAGCTCACCGCGACAGGGGCTATCTAACTATGGCTACACCTTC
D: .; J: TRBJ1-5; size: .; V: TRBV6-5; CDR3: CASSQQGSGQPQHF; DNA: TGTGCCAGCAGTCAACAGGGATCTGGGCAGCCCCAGCATTTT
D: .; J: TRBJ1-1; size: .; V: TRBV19; CDR3: CASRRGRNTEAFF; DNA: TGTGCCAGTCGCAGGGGCCGGAACACTGAAGCTTTCTTT
D: TRBD2; J: TRBJ2-6; size: .; V: TRBV5-4; CDR3: CASSLASGGANVLTF; DNA: TGTGCCAGCAGTTTGGCTAGCGGTGGGGCCAACGTCCTGACTTTC
D: TRBD1; J: TRBJ1-2; size: .; V: TRBV6-5; CDR3: CASSLGGRDGYTF; DNA: TGTGCCAGCAGCTTAGGGGGCCGAGATGGCTACACCTTC
D: .; J: TRBJ1-1; size: .; V: TRBV12-3/TRBV12-4; CDR3: CASSFSGEAFF; DNA: TGTGCCAGCAGTTTTTCGGGGGAAGCTTTCTTT
D: TRBD2; J: TRBJ2-7; size: .; V: TRBV7-2; CDR3: CASSPGGGRKQYF; DNA: TGTGCCAGCAGCCCCGGGGGGGGGCGGAAGCAGTACTTC
D: .; J: TRBJ1-5; size: .; V: TRBV2; CDR3: CASNSGDQPQHF; DNA: TGTGCCAGCAATTCGGGGGATCAGCCCCAGCATTTT
D: .; J: TRBJ2-7; size: .; V: TRBV4-2; CDR3: CASSQERGRADEQYF; DNA: TGTGCCAGCAGCCAAGAAAGGGGAAGGGCTGACGAGCAGTACTTC
D: .; J: TRBJ1-2; size: .; V: TRBV5-6; CDR3: CASSFAGQTYTF; DNA: TGTGCCAGCAGCTTCGCGGGGCAAACCTACACCTTC
D: .; J: TRBJ1-1; size: .; V: TRBV2; CDR3: CANRGGLNTEAFF; DNA: TGTGCCAACCGGGGGGGTTTGAACACTGAAGCTTTCTTT